This TCR beta chain was observed in a study of T cell responses to AZD1222 COVID-19 vaccine. The CDR3 is made up of 14 amino acids. Trimming removed 1 base at V and 4 bases at J, with 11 bases between. Per the germline V gene, CDR1 is SGHRS and CDR2 is YFSETQ. This clone has more than one count but fewer than ten. Its antigen remains unidentified. Points from the study as a whole: Clonal diversity was possibly underestimated, and white British individuals and females predominated among donors. The study sampled repertoires only after the peak T cell response. When two AZD1222 doses had been given, Spike-specific TCR breadth and depth rose.

Produced via immunoSEQ multiplex PCR; TCRdb's table is partial and in-frame only. This sample has under 200,000 clones, with approximately 94% found just once. The chain links TRBV5-1 to TRBJ1-1, with D possibly being TRBD1 (5 bases). This material consisted of peripheral blood, taken 28 days after the second dose of the MenACWY control vaccine. This TCR came from an adult who received the MenACWY meningococcal vaccine as a control. The CDR3 is CASSLTAGTTEAFF. Here the CDR3 DNA reads TGCGCCAGCAGCTTGACGGCAGGGACCACTGAAGCTTTCTTT.